This T cell receptor beta chain was identified in a study of T cell clones after liver transplantation. In the study overall: Subjects received no induction therapy and standard immunosuppression until randomization at 12-24 months post-transplant.

V was shortened by 1 base and J by 5 bases, with 6 bases between the two germline ends. The CDR3 has 13 residues. Germline CDR1 and CDR2: SGHTA and FQGNSA. Study conclusions and caveats: Post-transplant, graft-donor-reactive CD4 TCRbeta sequences in blood dropped significantly in 5 of 8 subjects.

With regard to this clone: Antigen specificity is unknown.

Sequencing used immunoSEQ multiplex PCR; TCRdb keeps in-frame clones, though not all of them. Here the sample spans fewer than 85,000 clones, about four fifths being singletons. This material consisted of CD4+ T cells from blood, taken 12 months after liver transplant. The chain combines TRBV7-2 with TRBJ1-5; D uncertain. The clonotype was recovered from a human patient who received a liver transplant. Some T cells could come from the graft donor. The CDR3 nucleotides are TGTGCCAGCAGCTTAGGCAGACATCAGCCCCAGCATTTT. Translation gives CASSLGRHQPQHF.